Below are 24 T cell receptor beta chains sequenced from a single sample in a study of blood T cell repertoires in COVID-19. The data were produced by immunoSEQ multiplex PCR, yet TCRdb's version contains in-frame clones alone and is incomplete. Among roughly 55,000 clones, 85% to 90% were seen once, and the ten largest hold approximately 10%. Source material: peripheral blood. The origin of the receptors is a man between 65 and 80 years old with active COVID-19.

This chain joins TRBV7-2 and TRBJ1-5; TRBD1 is a possible D gene (6 bases). The germline V gene encodes CDR1 SGHTA and CDR2 FQGNSA. V was trimmed by 5 bases and J by 0 bases, leaving 14 bases between them. This CDR3 comprises 16 residues. In DNA, the CDR3 is TGTGCCAGCAGCGCCCCAGGGGTCCCTAGCAATCAGCCCCAGCATTTT. It translates to CASSAPGVPSNQPQHF. The full variable domain, with the rest looked up from reference TRBV7-2 and TRBJ1-5, is GAGVSQSPSNKVTEKGKDVELRCDPISGHTALYWYRQSLGQGLEFLIYFQGNSAPDKSGLPSDRFSAERTGGSVSTLTIQRTQQEDSAVYLCASSAPGVPSNQPQHFGDGTRLSIL.

This chain joins TRBV4-2 and TRBJ1-2; 10 bases map to TRBD1. Germline assignment: CDR1 LGHNA and CDR2 YNFKEQ. CDR3 size: 15 residues. V lost 4 bases and J lost 5; bases outside the gene matches: 7. The CDR3 loop reads CASSLRTGGTYGYTF. For the CDR3, the DNA is TGTGCCAGCAGCCTTCGGACAGGGGGAACTTATGGCTACACCTTC.

The rearrangement uses TRBV6-1 and TRBJ2-2; 9 bases agree with TRBD2. Germline assignment: CDR1 MNHNS and CDR2 SASEGT. V was pared by 4 bases and J by 5 bases, with 17 bases of the junction left unmatched. This CDR3 region has 19 residues. CDR3 protein: CASSGRSSGEPWWTGELFF. Here the CDR3 DNA reads TGTGCCAGCAGTGGTAGGTCTAGCGGGGAGCCGTGGTGGACCGGGGAGCTGTTTTTT.

This sequence joins TRBV5-1 and TRBJ2-5, with D tentatively TRBD1 (5 bases). Between the trimmed V and J ends, which lost 4 bases and 3 bases, there was a span of 13 bases. The germline V gene encodes CDR1 SGHRS and CDR2 YFSETQ. The CDR3 is 14 amino acids. In DNA form, the CDR3 reads TGCGCCAGCAGCACCTCAGGGTTGGAAGAGACCCAGTACTTC. Protein product: CASSTSGLEETQYF.

The chain links TRBV5-5 to TRBJ2-5; TRBD1 aligns across 9 bases. The CDR3 is 17 residues long. Germline V gene lookup returns CDR1 SGHKS and CDR2 YYEKEE (reference sequence). V trimming: 2 bases; J trimming: 4 bases; junction bases outside the gene matches: 12. This CDR3 is CASSFWLGTGSAETQYF. The CDR3 DNA reads as TGTGCCAGCAGCTTCTGGCTCGGGACAGGGTCGGCAGAGACCCAGTACTTC.

The J gene is TRBJ1-3, the V gene TRBV19, with 10 bases that match TRBD1. Trimming removed 4 bases from V and 4 bases from J; junction bases left unmatched: 4. In germline, CDR1 is LNHDA, CDR2 SQIVND (reference sequence). The CDR3 is 15 amino acids. The CDR3 loop reads CASSTGTGVGNTIYF. The CDR3 coding sequence is TGTGCCAGTAGTACCGGGACAGGGGTCGGAAACACCATATATTTT. The complete variable domain, with remaining parts taken from reference TRBV19 and TRBJ1-3, reads DGGITQSPKYLFRKEGQNVTLSCEQNLNHDAMYWYRQDPGQGLRLIYYSQIVNDFQKGDIAEGYSVSREKKESFPLTVTSAQKNPTAFYLCASSTGTGVGNTIYFGEGSWLTVV.

The chain is built from TRBV19 and TRBJ2-1, with TRBD1 matching 7 bases. With 3 bases clipped from V and 10 bases from J, the junction kept 9 bases outside the gene matches. The V gene's germline CDR1 is LNHDA and CDR2 SQIVND (reference sequence). The CDR3 contains 14 residues. DNA for the CDR3: TGTGCCAGTAGTATTTCCGGGACAGTCCGCGAGCAGTTCTTC. Protein product: CASSISGTVREQFF.

This clone came up once. The chain uses TRBV5-5 and TRBJ2-2; TRBD2 is a possible D gene (6 bases). This CDR3 is built from 16 residues. CDR1 and CDR2 (germline): SGHKS, YYEKEE (reference sequence). The germline V and J ends were trimmed by 4 bases and 1 base, with 14 bases remaining between them. In nucleotides, the CDR3 is TGTGCCAGCAGCGCGGCGGGACCCTTGAACACCGGGGAGCTGTTTTTT. Translating gives CASSAAGPLNTGELFF.

The chain couples TRBV6-2 or TRBV6-3 to TRBJ1-6; 12 nucleotides agree with TRBD1. Germline lookup yields CDR1 MNHEY and CDR2 SVGEGT. The CDR3 runs to 19 residues. V was pared by 3 bases and J by 10 bases, with 16 bases of the junction left unmatched. The CDR3 sequence is CASSYRIGTGGASRSPLHF. CDR3 coding DNA: TGTGCCAGCAGTTATCGGATCGGGACAGGGGGCGCGAGTCGATCACCCCTCCACTTT.

The chain is built from TRBV6-2 or TRBV6-3 and TRBJ1-1; D not certain. The germline V gene encodes CDR1 MNHEY and CDR2 SVGEGT. There are 13 residues in the CDR3. The ends were cut back, 4 bases at V and 4 bases at J, with 10 bases in the middle. The CDR3 region has the DNA TGTGCCAGCAGTTTGGACTGGAGCACTGAAGCTTTCTTT. Its translation is CASSLDWSTEAFF.

This clone was detected only once. The chain joins TRBV30 to TRBJ1-2; 8 nucleotides line up with TRBD1. The CDR3 spans 13 residues. In germline, CDR1 is GTSNPN, CDR2 SVGIG (reference sequence). V lost 0 bases to trimming and J lost 9 bases; unmatched junction nucleotides: 6. CDR3 in amino acids: CAWSVGTGGRYTF. As DNA, the CDR3 is TGTGCCTGGAGTGTAGGGACAGGCGGGCGCTACACCTTC.

This clone showed up just a few times. One end of the junction is discordant with germline, which a read error may explain. Here the CDR3 DNA reads TGTGCCACACGGGAGACATCGCCCCATTATTTT. Translating gives CATRETSPHYF. The J gene is TRBJ1-4, the V gene TRBV6-5, with D unresolved. The CDR3 consists of 11 residues. Germline lookup yields CDR1 MNHEY and CDR2 SVGAGI.

V and J are TRBV7-2 and TRBJ2-5; unclear D gene. The CDR3 is made up of 12 amino acids. Per the germline V gene, CDR1 is SGHTA and CDR2 is FQGNSA. V gave up 2 bases and J gave up 4 bases, with 5 bases separating them. In DNA, the CDR3 is TGTGCCAGCAGCTTACAGCGAGAGACCCAGTACTTC. Its translation is CASSLQRETQYF.

The J gene is TRBJ2-3, the V gene TRBV5-1; D is possibly TRBD1 (5 bases). V was shortened by 1 base and J by 4 bases, with 10 bases between the two germline ends. From germline, CDR1 is SGHRS and CDR2 YFSETQ. This CDR3 comprises 14 residues. The CDR3 nucleotides read TGCGCCAGCAGCTTGTTCCAGGGTTCAGATACGCAGTATTTT. Its protein product is CASSLFQGSDTQYF.

This chain uses TRBV6-5 with TRBJ1-2; D unclear. This CDR3 comprises 14 residues. Between the trimmed V and J ends, which lost 8 bases and 0 bases, there was a span of 13 bases. CDR1 MNHEY and CDR2 SVGAGI come from the germline V gene. The CDR3 spells CASLSFGSNYGYTF. The DNA of the CDR3 is TGTGCCAGCCTATCCTTCGGGTCTAACTATGGCTACACCTTC.

The gene calls are TRBV18 and TRBJ2-7, with no clear D. V was pared by 6 bases and J by 3 bases, with 12 bases between. This CDR3 region has 13 residues. CDR1 KGHSH and CDR2 LQKENI come from the germline V gene. In DNA form, the CDR3 reads TGTGCCAGCTCGGAACAGTCTATCTACGAGCAGTACTTC. Translating it yields CASSEQSIYEQYF.

For the CDR3, the DNA is TGTGCTAGTGGTCCCCCGGACAGGGAGGGAGATACGCAGTATTTT. This encodes CASGPPDREGDTQYF. V gene TRBV12-5 combines with J gene TRBJ2-3; D possibly corresponds to TRBD1 (8 bases). Germline CDR1 reads LGHNT; CDR2 reads FRNRAP. The CDR3 consists of 15 residues. Trimming stripped 5 bases from V and 5 bases from J, with 17 bases between.

This clone was observed once. This rearrangement joins TRBV4-1 to TRBJ2-3, with D possibly matching TRBD2 (5 bases). The CDR3 is 16 amino acids. Deletions cut 0 bases from V and 10 bases from J, with 20 bases between. Germline V gene sequence: CDR1 MGHRA, CDR2 YSYEKL. In nucleotides, the CDR3 is TGCGCCAGCAGCCAAGATTTCCAGGACTCCCCTCGAGCGCAGTATTTT. Its translation is CASSQDFQDSPRAQYF.

This sequence joins TRBV7-2 and TRBJ2-7; 7 bases are shared with TRBD2. Germline CDR1 is SGHTA and CDR2 is FQGNSA. J gave up 1 base and V 1 base, and 7 bases lay outside the gene matches. CDR3 length: 16 residues. This CDR3 is CASSLDASGASYEQYF. CDR3 nucleotide sequence: TGTGCCAGCAGCTTAGATGCTAGCGGTGCTTCCTACGAGCAGTACTTC.

The rearrangement joins TRBV5-4 to TRBJ1-1, with 7 bases aligning to TRBD1. The CDR3 runs 15 residues. V lost 0 bases to trimming and J lost 1 base; unmatched junction nucleotides: 3. Germline CDR1 reads SGHNT; CDR2 reads YYREEE (reference sequence). CDR3 residues: CASSLGGGRNTEAFF. In DNA form, the CDR3 reads TGTGCCAGCAGCTTGGGAGGGGGCAGGAACACTGAAGCTTTCTTT.

This clone occurred a few times. J is TRBJ2-7 and V is TRBV11-2; TRBD2 matches at 7 bases. V was clipped by 4 bases and J by 2 bases; unmatched bases: 5. Germline V gene data show CDR1 as SGHAT and CDR2 as FQNNGV. The CDR3 covers 14 residues. CDR3: CASSWGGETYEQYF. CDR3 nucleotide sequence: TGTGCCAGCAGCTGGGGGGGGGAGACCTACGAGCAGTACTTC.

The chain couples TRBV2 to TRBJ1-5; TRBD1 might be the D (5 bases). Trimming cost V 6 bases and J 0 bases, with 12 bases left between them. The CDR3 totals 15 residues. Germline-derived CDR1 and CDR2 are SNHLY and FYNNEI. In DNA, the CDR3 is TGTGCCAGCAGCTACGACAGACATAGCAATCAGCCCCAGCATTTT. This sequence encodes CASSYDRHSNQPQHF.

V and J are TRBV5-6 and TRBJ2-3; the D gene is possibly TRBD1 (6 bases). The CDR3 has 16 amino acids. Trimming pared 4 bases from V and 2 bases from J, leaving 17 bases between. CDR1 and CDR2 (germline): SGHDT, YYEEEE. The CDR3, as DNA: TGTGCCAGCAGCCCAAGGCAGGGACACCACACAGATACGCAGTATTTT. This codes for CASSPRQGHHTDTQYF.

This clone was recorded once. The CDR3 sequence: CASSRKLQGGETQYF. For the CDR3, the DNA is TGTGCCAGCAGTCGCAAATTACAGGGGGGGGAGACCCAGTACTTC. The chain combines TRBV27 with TRBJ2-5; maybe TRBD1 (8 bases). There are 15 residues in the CDR3. CDR1 MNHEY and CDR2 SMNVEV come from the germline V gene (reference sequence). The V end lost 5 bases, the J end lost 5 bases, and 18 bases lay between the germline ends.